These T cell receptor beta chains were read from a single sample in a study of cytomegalovirus exposure and HLA in healthy donors. This table comes from immunoSEQ multiplex PCR, and its TCRdb copy is limited to in-frame clones, with some not included. The sample records roughly 70,000 clones, roughly 96% being singletons. Sequenced input: PBMCs. These receptors came from a man aged 18 to 30 in good health and CMV-seronegative. CDR3s leave out the opening cysteine and the closing phenylalanine or tryptophan. Fields, in order: J gene, V gene, CDR3 protein.

>TRBJ1-5|TRBV19
ASSIGVYSNQPQH
>TRBJ2-2|TRBV27
ASTLRGSGELF
>TRBJ1-3|TRBV19
ASSKGEAAGNTIY
>TRBJ2-1|TRBV5-4
ASSIGGRDNEQF
>TRBJ2-5|TRBV27
ASSLGWTGDETQY
>TRBJ1-6|TRBV5-3
ARSCMGWQGNSPLH
>TRBJ1-1|TRBV7-9
ASSGRGTGRNTEAF
>TRBJ1-3|TRBV13
ASSYGRGGNTIY
>TRBJ2-3|TRBV5-6
ASTSISGSLPTDTQY
>TRBJ1-4|TRBV5-1
ASSFRTNEKLF
>TRBJ1-2|TRBV7-9
ASSSGRDYGYT
>TRBJ2-3|TRBV5-5
ASSLGLAGSTDTQY
>TRBJ2-1|TRBV30
AGSSGTSGVEQF
>TRBJ1-2|TRBV6-6
ASTHQGVNYGYT
>TRBJ2-2|TRBV7-8
ASSPAGAVTGELF
>TRBJ2-7|TRBV14
ASSQVLANSYEQY
>TRBJ2-3|TRBV6-1
ASTYPGTDTQY
>TRBJ2-1|TRBV10-3
AISEKAGLNNEQF
>TRBJ1-1|TRBV28
ASSLGLINEAF
>TRBJ2-7|TRBV9
ASSEHRDRGWDEQY
>TRBJ1-2|TRBV18
ASSRGTADGYT
>TRBJ1-2|TRBV6-5
ASSRTGLSNYGYT
>TRBJ1-2|TRBV7-9
ASSPGVNYGYT
>TRBJ2-7|TRBV6-5
ASSRSDGRGEQY
>TRBJ2-2|TRBV10-3
AISRGTNTGELF
>TRBJ2-2|TRBV4-2
ASSQERESYTGELF
>TRBJ1-5|TRBV11-2
ASSLTGDSNQPQH
>TRBJ1-1|TRBV4-1
ASSPGQSMSTEAF
>TRBJ2-1|TRBV6-1
ASSATEGDPYNEQF
>TRBJ1-2|TRBV6-4
ASTTQGYGYT
>TRBJ2-7|TRBV7-8
ASSSNDRTGYSYEQY
>TRBJ1-1|TRBV9
ASSVGSRVLNAEAF
>TRBJ1-5|TRBV5-4
ASSPGGADQPQH
>TRBJ1-3|TRBV9
ASTGNSGNTIY
>TRBJ1-5|TRBV6-6
AAKGSGSNQPQH
>TRBJ2-3|TRBV6-6
ASSYRGHHTDTQY
>TRBJ2-2|TRBV27
ASSFFHTGELF
>TRBJ1-1|TRBV4-1
ASSQGQGNTEAF
>TRBJ1-1|TRBV7-6
ASSLAQGRTEAF
>TRBJ1-4|TRBV4-1
ASSQDSTGLLDRTNEKLF
>TRBJ2-1|TRBV9
ASSVSQGSEQF
>TRBJ2-2|TRBV10-3
AISESGEVAGELF
>TRBJ2-3|TRBV7-9
ASRGGTDTQY
>TRBJ2-5|TRBV4-1
ASSYRGGTQY
>TRBJ1-5|TRBV6-1
ASSGQRLYSNQPQH
>TRBJ2-7|TRBV15
ATSRFSGQGTYEQY
>TRBJ2-7|TRBV18
ASSPGGGQEQY
>TRBJ1-2|TRBV2
ASRAPYGQLNYGYT
>TRBJ2-7|TRBV25-1
ASSRTGEHEQY